This entry describes one T cell receptor (beta chain). Antigen: not known. V lost 9 bases and J lost 8, with 16 bases in between. Germline CDR1 MRHNA, CDR2 SNTAGT. CDR3 size: 13 residues. This sample stems from a study of cytomegalovirus exposure and HLA in healthy donors. Method: immunoSEQ multiplex PCR; TCRdb's copy keeps in-frame clones and lacks some. There are some 56,000 clones in the sample; roughly 93% occur only once, and 1.5% to 2% lies in the top ten. Findings of the study overall: Three of the chains that were CMV-associated were confirmed in vitro to be specific for CMV antigens.

Material: PBMCs. The receptor was derived from a woman between 18 and 29 years old in good health and CMV-seropositive. The V call is TRBV6-4, the J call TRBJ2-2; D remains ambiguous. DNA of the CDR3: TGTGCCAGTGGAGACTCATTGGCGGGGGAGCTGTTTTTT. Protein product: CASGDSLAGELFF.